This section outlines one TCR beta chain sequence together with its context. The antigen is undetermined. Researchers took RNA transcripts and amplified TCR beta CDR3 regions from them. Scientists carried out first-round RT-PCR using HTBI primers and then a second-round multiplex PCR. TCRdb re-derived calls from the multiplex PCR reads in MiXCR, one entry per CDR3 protein. The table records 600,000 to 950,000 distinct CDR3 sequences, 40% of them present only once. This specimen comes from a study of Graves' ophthalmopathy and Graves' hyperthyroidism. Findings of the study overall: Detection in blood was also observed for most expanded thyroid clonotypes above 0.001 frequency.

V lost 4 bases, J lost 7 bases, and 14 bases lay in between. The CDR3 has 15 residues. In germline, CDR1 is SEHNR, CDR2 FQNEAQ (reference sequence). This clonotype was sampled from an adult man with Graves' ophthalmopathy. The chain employs TRBV7-9 and TRBJ1-6, with D perhaps matching TRBD1 (5 bases). Specimen: peripheral blood. The CDR3 loop is CASSSGAGENSPLHF. The CDR3 DNA sequence: TGTGCCAGCAGCTCCGGGGCGGGGGAAAATTCACCCCTCCACTTT.